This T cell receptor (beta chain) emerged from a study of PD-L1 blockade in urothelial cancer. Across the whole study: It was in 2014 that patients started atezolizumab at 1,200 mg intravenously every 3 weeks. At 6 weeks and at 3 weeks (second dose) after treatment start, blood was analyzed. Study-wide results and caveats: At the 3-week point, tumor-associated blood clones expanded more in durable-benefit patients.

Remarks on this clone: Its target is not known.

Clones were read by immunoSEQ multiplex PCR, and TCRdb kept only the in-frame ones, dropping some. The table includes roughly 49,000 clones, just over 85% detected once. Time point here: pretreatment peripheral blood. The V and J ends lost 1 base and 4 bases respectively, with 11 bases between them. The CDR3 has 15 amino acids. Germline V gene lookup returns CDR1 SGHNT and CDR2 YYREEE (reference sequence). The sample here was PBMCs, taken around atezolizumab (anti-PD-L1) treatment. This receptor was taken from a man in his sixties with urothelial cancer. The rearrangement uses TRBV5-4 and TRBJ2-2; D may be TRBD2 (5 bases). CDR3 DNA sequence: TGTGCCAGCAGCTTGATGCGGGCGGGCACCGGGGAGCTGTTTTTT. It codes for CASSLMRAGTGELFF.